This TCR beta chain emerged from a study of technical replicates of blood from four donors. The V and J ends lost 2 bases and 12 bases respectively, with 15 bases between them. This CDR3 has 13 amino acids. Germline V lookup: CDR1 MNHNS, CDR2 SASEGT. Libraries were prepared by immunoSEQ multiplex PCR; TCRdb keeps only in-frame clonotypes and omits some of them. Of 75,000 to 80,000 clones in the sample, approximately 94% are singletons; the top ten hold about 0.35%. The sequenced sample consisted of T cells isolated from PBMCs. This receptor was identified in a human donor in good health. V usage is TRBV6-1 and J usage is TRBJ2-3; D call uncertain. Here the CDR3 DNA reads TGTGCCAGCAGTGAATGGAGCTTCCCTCCACAGTATTTT. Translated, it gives CASSEWSFPPQYF.